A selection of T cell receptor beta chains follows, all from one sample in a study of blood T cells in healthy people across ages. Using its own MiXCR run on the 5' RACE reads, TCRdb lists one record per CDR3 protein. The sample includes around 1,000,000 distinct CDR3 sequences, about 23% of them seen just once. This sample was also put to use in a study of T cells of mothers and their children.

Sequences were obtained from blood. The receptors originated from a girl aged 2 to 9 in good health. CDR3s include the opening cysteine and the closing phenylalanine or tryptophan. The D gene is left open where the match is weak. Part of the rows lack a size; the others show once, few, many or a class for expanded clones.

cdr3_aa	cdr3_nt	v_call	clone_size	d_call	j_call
CAISEVGLGANVLTF	TGTGCCATCAGTGAGGTCGGGCTTGGGGCCAACGTCCTGACTTTC	TRBV10-3	NA	NA	TRBJ2-6
CASMDPYNEQFF	TGCGCCAGCATGGATCCCTACAATGAGCAGTTCTTC	TRBV5-1	NA	NA	TRBJ2-1
CASSGYPAVNTEAFF	TGTGCCAGCAGTGGCTACCCGGCGGTGAACACTGAAGCTTTCTTT	TRBV6-1	few	NA	TRBJ1-1
CASTEGTSIFEQYF	TGTGCCAGCACTGAAGGGACCTCTATATTCGAGCAGTACTTC	TRBV12-3/TRBV12-4	few	NA	TRBJ2-7
CSVERRDNNGELFF	TGCAGCGTTGAAAGAAGGGACAACAACGGGGAGCTGTTTTTT	TRBV29-1	few	NA	TRBJ2-2
CASSSDEKLFF	TGCGCCAGCAGCTCGGATGAAAAACTGTTTTTT	TRBV5-1	many	NA	TRBJ1-4
CASSTQGADTQYF	TGTGCCAGCAGCACACAGGGCGCAGATACGCAGTATTTT	TRBV9	few	NA	TRBJ2-3
CASSFYRDSYNEQFF	TGTGCCAGCAGTTTCTACCGGGACTCCTACAATGAGCAGTTCTTC	TRBV28	NA	NA	TRBJ2-1
CSAALAGGPSEQYF	TGCAGTGCTGCACTAGCGGGAGGGCCTAGCGAGCAGTACTTC	TRBV20-1	NA	TRBD2	TRBJ2-7
CASSRGSGFPGELFF	TGTGCCAGCTCGCGGGGTAGCGGGTTCCCCGGGGAGCTGTTTTTT	TRBV21-1	NA	NA	TRBJ2-2
CASNPDGSDTQYF	TGTGCCAGCAACCCGGACGGGTCAGATACGCAGTATTTT	TRBV9	many	NA	TRBJ2-3
CSASPLGQQETQYF	TGCAGTGCTAGTCCTCTGGGGCAGCAAGAGACCCAGTACTTC	TRBV20-1	NA	NA	TRBJ2-5
CASREPGGETQYF	TGTGCCAGCAGGGAGCCGGGTGGAGAGACCCAGTACTTC	TRBV28	many	NA	TRBJ2-5
CASTSPRGTGRLDEQFF	TGTGCCAGCACCTCCCCCCGCGGGACAGGTCGTCTGGATGAGCAGTTCTTC	TRBV7-2	few	TRBD1	TRBJ2-1
CSVVAAYEQYF	TGCAGCGTTGTGGCAGCGTACGAGCAGTACTTC	TRBV29-1	many	NA	TRBJ2-7
CASSLVGLDIYEQYF	TGCGCCAGCAGCCTCGTGGGACTAGATATCTACGAGCAGTACTTC	TRBV4-1	NA	TRBD2	TRBJ2-7
CARSPSVTETQYF	TGTGCCAGAAGCCCCTCGGTCACGGAGACCCAGTACTTC	TRBV7-9	NA	NA	TRBJ2-5
CASSNSGGEKLFF	TGTGCCAGCAGTAACTCAGGGGGTGAAAAACTGTTTTTT	TRBV9	once	TRBD1	TRBJ1-4
CASYSGGDPGRYGYTF	TGTGCCAGTTATAGCGGGGGCGACCCGGGACGCTATGGCTACACCTTC	TRBV28	NA	NA	TRBJ1-2
CASSEFGTGVITEQYF	TGTGCCAGCAGTGAATTTGGAACAGGGGTGATTACCGAGCAGTACTTC	TRBV25-1	NA	TRBD1	TRBJ2-7
CASSLVGGSLDEQYF	TGTGCCAGCAGCTTAGTTGGTGGGTCCCTCGACGAGCAGTACTTC	TRBV7-9	few	NA	TRBJ2-7
CASSPLTGANVLTF	TGTGCCAGCAGCCCCCTGACCGGGGCCAACGTCCTGACTTTC	TRBV9	few	NA	TRBJ2-6
CSAADTTEAFF	TGCAGCGCCGCGGACACCACTGAAGCTTTCTTT	TRBV29-1	NA	NA	TRBJ1-1
CATSLRGLSVRFF	TGTGCCACCAGCTTACGTGGGCTATCGGTGCGGTTCTTC	TRBV15	few	NA	TRBJ2-1
CAGSSLFGSSNTEAFF	TGTGCCGGCAGCTCACTTTTCGGATCCTCGAACACTGAAGCTTTCTTT	TRBV7-9	NA	NA	TRBJ1-1
CASTASNYGYTF	TGTGCCAGCACAGCTTCTAACTATGGCTACACCTTC	TRBV2	NA	NA	TRBJ1-2
CSAQTVSSGNTIYF	TGCAGCGCCCAGACAGTTAGCTCTGGAAACACCATATATTTT	TRBV29-1	few	NA	TRBJ1-3
CATSARPGDRAYNEQFF	TGTGCCACCAGTGCTCGCCCAGGGGACAGGGCCTACAATGAGCAGTTCTTC	TRBV24-1	few	TRBD1	TRBJ2-1
CASSQDYLGEKLFF	TGTGCCAGCAGCCAAGATTATTTAGGAGAAAAACTGTTTTTT	TRBV4-2	NA	NA	TRBJ1-4
CASKKSNEQFF	TGTGCCAGCAAGAAATCCAATGAGCAGTTCTTC	TRBV12-3/TRBV12-4	few	NA	TRBJ2-1
CSVEDRDGYEQYF	TGCAGCGTTGAAGATCGGGACGGCTACGAGCAGTACTTC	TRBV29-1	few	NA	TRBJ2-7
CASSQVGEGETQYF	TGTGCCAGCAGCCAAGTGGGGGAGGGGGAGACCCAGTACTTC	TRBV3-1	NA	TRBD2	TRBJ2-5
CSAGEDSSLLETQCF	TGCAGTGCTGGGGAGGACAGCTCACTCTTGGAGACCCAGTGCTTC	TRBV20-1	NA	NA	TRBJ2-5
CASSPSRGSQTQYF	TGTGCCAGCAGCCCTTCCCGCGGGAGTCAGACCCAGTACTTC	TRBV3-1	few	TRBD2	TRBJ2-5
CASSLLGLSSGELFF	TGTGCCAGCAGCTTACTCGGTCTATCATCTGGGGAGCTGTTTTTT	TRBV7-9	few	NA	TRBJ2-2
CASSPPGGLAFF	TGTGCCAGCAGCCCCCCAGGGGGTCTAGCTTTCTTT	TRBV3-1	NA	TRBD1	TRBJ1-1
CASSQVEEKLFF	TGCGCCAGCAGCCAAGTGGAGGAAAAACTGTTTTTT	TRBV4-3	NA	NA	TRBJ1-4
CASSPRQVQKLFF	TGTGCCAGCAGCCCACGTCAGGTCCAAAAACTGTTTTTT	TRBV7-8	few	NA	TRBJ1-4
CASSLAGRAQETQYF	TGTGCCAGCAGCTTAGCCGGGAGAGCCCAGGAGACCCAGTACTTC	TRBV7-2	once	NA	TRBJ2-5
CSARDEGHEQYF	TGCAGTGCTAGAGATGAGGGGCACGAGCAGTACTTC	TRBV20-1	few	NA	TRBJ2-7
CATRAAGGETQYF	TGTGCCACCAGGGCGGCCGGCGGGGAGACCCAGTACTTC	TRBV24-1	NA	NA	TRBJ2-5